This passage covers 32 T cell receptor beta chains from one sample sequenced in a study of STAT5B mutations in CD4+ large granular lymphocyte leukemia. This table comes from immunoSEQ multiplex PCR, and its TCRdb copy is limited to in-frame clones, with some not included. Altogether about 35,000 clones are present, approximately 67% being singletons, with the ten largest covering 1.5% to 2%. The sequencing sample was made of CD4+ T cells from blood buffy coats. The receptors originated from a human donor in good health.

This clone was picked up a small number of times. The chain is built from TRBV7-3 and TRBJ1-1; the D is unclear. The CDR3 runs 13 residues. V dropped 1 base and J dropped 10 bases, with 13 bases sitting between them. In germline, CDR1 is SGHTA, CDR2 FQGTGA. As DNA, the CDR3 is TGTGCCAGCAGCTTAAGGATGTCGACCGGAGCTTTCTTT. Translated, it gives CASSLRMSTGAFF.

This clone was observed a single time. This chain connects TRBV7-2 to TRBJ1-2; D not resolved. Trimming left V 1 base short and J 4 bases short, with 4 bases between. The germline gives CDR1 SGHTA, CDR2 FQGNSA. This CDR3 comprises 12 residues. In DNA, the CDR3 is TGTGCCAGCAGCTTAGTTGGCTATGGCTACACCTTC. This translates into CASSLVGYGYTF.

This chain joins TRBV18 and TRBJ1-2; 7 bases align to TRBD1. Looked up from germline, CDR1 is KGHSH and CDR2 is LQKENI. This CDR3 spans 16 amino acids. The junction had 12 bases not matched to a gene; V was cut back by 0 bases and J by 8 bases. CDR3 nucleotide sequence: TGTGCCAGCTCACCACCGGGGGACAGATCCCTTGGGGGCTACACCTTC. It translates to CASSPPGDRSLGGYTF.

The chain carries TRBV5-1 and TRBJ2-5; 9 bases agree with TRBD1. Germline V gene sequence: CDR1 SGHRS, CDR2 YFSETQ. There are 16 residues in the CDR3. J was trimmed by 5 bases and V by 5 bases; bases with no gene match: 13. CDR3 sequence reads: CASSFFPTGGGETQYF. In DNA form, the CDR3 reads TGCGCCAGCAGTTTCTTCCCTACAGGGGGCGGTGAGACCCAGTACTTC.

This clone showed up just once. The CDR3 region is CASSLDMGSYGYTF. The CDR3 bases are TGTGCCAGCAGCTTAGATATGGGCAGCTATGGCTACACCTTC. V is TRBV7-8 and J is TRBJ1-2; no reliable D call. The germline CDR1 and CDR2 sequences are SGHVS and FQNEAQ. The V end was cut by 1 base, the J end by 4 bases, with 10 bases between. The CDR3 consists of 14 residues.

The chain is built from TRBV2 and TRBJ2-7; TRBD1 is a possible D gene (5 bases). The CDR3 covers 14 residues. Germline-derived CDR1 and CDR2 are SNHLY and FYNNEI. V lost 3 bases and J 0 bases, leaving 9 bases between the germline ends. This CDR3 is CASSDRVFSYEQYF. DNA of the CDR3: TGTGCCAGCAGTGACAGGGTCTTCTCCTACGAGCAGTACTTC.

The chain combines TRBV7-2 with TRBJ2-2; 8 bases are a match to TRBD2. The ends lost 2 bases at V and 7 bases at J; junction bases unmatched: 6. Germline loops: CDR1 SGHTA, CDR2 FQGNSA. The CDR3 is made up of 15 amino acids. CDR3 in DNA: TGTGCCAGCAGCTTACTCGCGGGGGGTTACGGGGAGCTGTTTTTT. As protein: CASSLLAGGYGELFF. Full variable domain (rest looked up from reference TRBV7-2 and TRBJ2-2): GAGVSQSPSNKVTEKGKDVELRCDPISGHTALYWYRQSLGQGLEFLIYFQGNSAPDKSGLPSDRFSAERTGGSVSTLTIQRTQQEDSAVYLCASSLLAGGYGELFFGEGSRLTVL.

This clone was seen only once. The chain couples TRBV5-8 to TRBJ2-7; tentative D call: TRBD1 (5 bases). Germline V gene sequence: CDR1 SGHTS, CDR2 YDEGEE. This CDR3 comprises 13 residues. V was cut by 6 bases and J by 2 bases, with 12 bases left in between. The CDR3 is CASKTTDTYEQYF. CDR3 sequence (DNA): TGTGCCAGCAAGACGACAGACACCTACGAGCAGTACTTC.

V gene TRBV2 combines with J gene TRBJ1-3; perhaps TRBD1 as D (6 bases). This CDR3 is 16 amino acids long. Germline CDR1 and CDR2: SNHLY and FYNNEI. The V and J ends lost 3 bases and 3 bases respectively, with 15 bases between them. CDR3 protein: CASSDTGGAHGNTIYF. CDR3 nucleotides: TGTGCCAGCAGTGACACGGGGGGGGCGCATGGAAACACCATATATTTT.

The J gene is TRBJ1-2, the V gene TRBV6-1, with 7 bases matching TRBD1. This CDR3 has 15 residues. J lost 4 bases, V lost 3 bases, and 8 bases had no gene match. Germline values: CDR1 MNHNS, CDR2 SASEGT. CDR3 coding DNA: TGTGCCAGCAGTGATTCTCACAGGGGCAGCTATGGCTACACCTTC. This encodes CASSDSHRGSYGYTF.

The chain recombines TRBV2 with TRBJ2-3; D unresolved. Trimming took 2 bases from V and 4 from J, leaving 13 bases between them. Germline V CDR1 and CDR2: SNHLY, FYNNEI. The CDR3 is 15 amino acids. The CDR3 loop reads CASSELPGLADTQYF. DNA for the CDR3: TGTGCCAGCAGTGAACTCCCCGGGCTCGCAGATACGCAGTATTTT.

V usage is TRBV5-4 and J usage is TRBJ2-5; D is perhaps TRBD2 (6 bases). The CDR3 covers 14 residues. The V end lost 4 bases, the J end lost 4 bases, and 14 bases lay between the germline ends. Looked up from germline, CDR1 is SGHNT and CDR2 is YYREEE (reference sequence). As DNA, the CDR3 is TGTGCCAGCAGCCTCCGGCAGGGAGGAGAGACCCAGTACTTC. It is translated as CASSLRQGGETQYF.

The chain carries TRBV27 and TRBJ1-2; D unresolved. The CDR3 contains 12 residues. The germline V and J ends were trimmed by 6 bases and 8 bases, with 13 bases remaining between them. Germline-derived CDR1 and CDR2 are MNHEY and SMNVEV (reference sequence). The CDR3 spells CASRTTFGGYTF. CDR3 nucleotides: TGTGCCAGCAGGACAACATTTGGCGGCTACACCTTC.

CDR3 DNA: TGTGCCAGCAGCCCCAGCGGGGTCGCTGGCTACACCTTC. Protein sequence: CASSPSGVAGYTF. The chain links TRBV7-9 to TRBJ1-2, with no clear D. V was shortened by 5 bases and J by 7 bases, with 14 bases between the two germline ends. Germline loops: CDR1 SEHNR, CDR2 FQNEAQ (reference sequence). This CDR3 comprises 13 residues.

In nucleotides, the CDR3 is TGTGCCAGCAGCCAAGAAATTGAGCTGGGGACAGGCACAGATACGCAGTATTTT. This codes for CASSQEIELGTGTDTQYF. This chain uses TRBV4-2 with TRBJ2-3; 7 positions agree with TRBD1. The germline gives CDR1 LGHNA, CDR2 YNFKEQ. The CDR3 has 18 residues. V lost 0 bases and J lost 1; bases outside the gene matches: 10.

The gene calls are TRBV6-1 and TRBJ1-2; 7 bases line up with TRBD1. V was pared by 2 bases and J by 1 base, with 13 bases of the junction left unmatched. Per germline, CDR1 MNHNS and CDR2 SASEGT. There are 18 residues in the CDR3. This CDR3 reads CASSESGDSTIFNYGYTF. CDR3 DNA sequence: TGTGCCAGCAGTGAATCTGGGGACAGCACCATTTTTAACTATGGCTACACCTTC.

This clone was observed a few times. CDR3 nucleotides: TGCAGCGTCGCTATGGACGGGAACACTGAAGCTTTCTTT. Translation: CSVAMDGNTEAFF. The chain couples TRBV29-1 to TRBJ1-1, with unresolved D. The CDR3 is 13 amino acids. V shed 6 bases and J shed 1 base, with 12 bases lying between them. Per germline, CDR1 SQVTM and CDR2 ANQGSEA.

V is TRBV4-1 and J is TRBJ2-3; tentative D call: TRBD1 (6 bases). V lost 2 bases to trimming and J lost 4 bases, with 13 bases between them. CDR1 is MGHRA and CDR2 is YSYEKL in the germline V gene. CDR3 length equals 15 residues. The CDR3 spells CASSQQGYSADTQYF. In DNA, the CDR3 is TGCGCCAGCAGCCAACAGGGGTACAGTGCAGATACGCAGTATTTT.

The CDR3 bases are TGTGCCAGCAGCTTGAAGGGGGAGCAGCCCCAGCATTTT. This translates into CASSLKGEQPQHF. The chain employs TRBV11-2 and TRBJ1-5, with a weak D call TRBD1 (6 bases). Trimming pared 3 bases from V and 7 bases from J, leaving 10 bases between. The CDR3 runs to 13 residues. The germline V gene has CDR1 SGHAT and CDR2 FQNNGV.

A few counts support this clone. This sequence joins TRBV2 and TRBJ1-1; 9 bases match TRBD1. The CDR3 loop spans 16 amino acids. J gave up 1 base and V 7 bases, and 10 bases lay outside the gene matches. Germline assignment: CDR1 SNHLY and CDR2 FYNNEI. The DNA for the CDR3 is TGTGCCAGCACCCGAGCGACAGGGGGGACGAACACTGAAGCTTTCTTT. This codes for CASTRATGGTNTEAFF. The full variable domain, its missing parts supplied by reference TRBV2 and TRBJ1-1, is EPEVTQTPSHQVTQMGQEVILRCVPISNHLYFYWYRQILGQKVEFLVSFYNNEISEKSEIFDDQFSVERPDGSNFTLKIRSTKLEDSAMYFCASTRATGGTNTEAFFGQGTRLTVV.

CDR3 residues: CASSLRGQGASMNTEAFF. The CDR3 coding sequence is TGTGCCAGCAGCTTAAGGGGGCAGGGGGCATCGATGAACACTGAAGCTTTCTTT. V gene TRBV7-6 combines with J gene TRBJ1-1, with 8 bases identical to TRBD1. The CDR3 has 18 amino acids. V was clipped by 2 bases and J by 0 bases; unmatched bases: 11. CDR1 is SGHVS, CDR2 FNYEAQ, per germline.

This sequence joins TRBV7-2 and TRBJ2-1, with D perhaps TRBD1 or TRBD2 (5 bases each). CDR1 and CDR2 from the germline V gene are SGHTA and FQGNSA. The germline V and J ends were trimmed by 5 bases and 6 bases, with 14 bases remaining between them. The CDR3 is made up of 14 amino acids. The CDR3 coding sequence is TGTGCCAGCAGCCCGAGGGTCGGGGCCAATGAGCAGTTCTTC. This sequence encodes CASSPRVGANEQFF.

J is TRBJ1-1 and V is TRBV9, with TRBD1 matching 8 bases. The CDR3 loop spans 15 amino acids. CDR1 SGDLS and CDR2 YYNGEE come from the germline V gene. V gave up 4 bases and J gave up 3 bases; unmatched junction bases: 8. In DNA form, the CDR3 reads TGTGCCAGCAGCACAGGGGGACGCGGGTACACTGAAGCTTTCTTT. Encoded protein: CASSTGGRGYTEAFF.

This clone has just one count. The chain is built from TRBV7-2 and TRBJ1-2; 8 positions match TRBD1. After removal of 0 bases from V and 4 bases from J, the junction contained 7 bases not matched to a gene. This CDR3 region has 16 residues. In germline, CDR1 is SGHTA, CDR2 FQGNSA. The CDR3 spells CASSLARDRTSYGYTF. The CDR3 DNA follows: TGTGCCAGCAGCTTAGCTAGGGACAGGACGAGCTATGGCTACACCTTC.

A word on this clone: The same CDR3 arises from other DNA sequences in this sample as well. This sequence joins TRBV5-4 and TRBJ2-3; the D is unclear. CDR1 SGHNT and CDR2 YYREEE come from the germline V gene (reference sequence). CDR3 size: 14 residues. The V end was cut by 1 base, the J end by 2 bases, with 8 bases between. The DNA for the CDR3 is TGTGCCAGCAGCTTGTCCCCCCTCACAGATACGCAGTATTTT. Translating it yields CASSLSPLTDTQYF.

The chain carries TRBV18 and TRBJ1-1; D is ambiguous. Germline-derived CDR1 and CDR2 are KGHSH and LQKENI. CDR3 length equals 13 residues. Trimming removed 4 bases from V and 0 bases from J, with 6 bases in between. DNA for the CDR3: TGTGCCAGCTCACGTTCGCTGAACACTGAAGCTTTCTTT. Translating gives CASSRSLNTEAFF.

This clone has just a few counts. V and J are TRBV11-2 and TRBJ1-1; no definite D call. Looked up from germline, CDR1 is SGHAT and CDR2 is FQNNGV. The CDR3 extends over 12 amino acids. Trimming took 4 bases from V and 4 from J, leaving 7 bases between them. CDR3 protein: CASSSGFTEAFF. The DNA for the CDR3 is TGTGCCAGCAGCTCGGGTTTCACTGAAGCTTTCTTT. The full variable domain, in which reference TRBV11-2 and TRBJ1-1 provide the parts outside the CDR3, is EAGVAQSPRYKIIEKRQSVAFWCNPISGHATLYWYQQILGQGPKLLIQFQNNGVVDDSQLPKDRFSAERLKGVDSTLKIQPAKLEDSAVYLCASSSGFTEAFFGQGTRLTVV.

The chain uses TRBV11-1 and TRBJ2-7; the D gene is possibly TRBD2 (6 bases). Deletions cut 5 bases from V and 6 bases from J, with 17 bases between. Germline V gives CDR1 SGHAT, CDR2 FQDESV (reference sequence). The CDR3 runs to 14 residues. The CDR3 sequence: CASSLGTSSGEQYF. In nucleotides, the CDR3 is TGTGCCAGCAGCCTCGGCACTAGCTCTGGCGAGCAGTACTTC.

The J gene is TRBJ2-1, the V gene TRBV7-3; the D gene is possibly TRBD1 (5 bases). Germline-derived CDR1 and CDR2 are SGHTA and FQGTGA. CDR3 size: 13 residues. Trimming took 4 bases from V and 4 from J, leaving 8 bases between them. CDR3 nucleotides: TGTGCCAGCAGCTCTAAGGGGTACAATGAGCAGTTCTTC. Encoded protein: CASSSKGYNEQFF.

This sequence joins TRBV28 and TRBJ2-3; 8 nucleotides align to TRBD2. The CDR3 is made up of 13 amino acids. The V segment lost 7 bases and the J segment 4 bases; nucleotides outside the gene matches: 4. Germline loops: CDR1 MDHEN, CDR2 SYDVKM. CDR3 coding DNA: TGTGCCAGCATCCGGGGGGGCGCAGATACGCAGTATTTT. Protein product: CASIRGGADTQYF.

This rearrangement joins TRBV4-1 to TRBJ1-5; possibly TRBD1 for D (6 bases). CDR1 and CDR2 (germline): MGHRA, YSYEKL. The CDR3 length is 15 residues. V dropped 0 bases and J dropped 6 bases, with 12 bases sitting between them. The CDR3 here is CASSQDWGAGQPQHF. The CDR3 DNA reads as TGCGCCAGCAGCCAAGACTGGGGGGCAGGTCAGCCCCAGCATTTT.

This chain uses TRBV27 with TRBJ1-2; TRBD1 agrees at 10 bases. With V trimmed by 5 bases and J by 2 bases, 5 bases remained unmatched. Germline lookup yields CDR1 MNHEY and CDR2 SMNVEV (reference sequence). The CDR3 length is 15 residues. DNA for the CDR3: TGTGCCAGCAGTCAGGGACAGGGGAGAAACTATGGCTACACCTTC. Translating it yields CASSQGQGRNYGYTF.